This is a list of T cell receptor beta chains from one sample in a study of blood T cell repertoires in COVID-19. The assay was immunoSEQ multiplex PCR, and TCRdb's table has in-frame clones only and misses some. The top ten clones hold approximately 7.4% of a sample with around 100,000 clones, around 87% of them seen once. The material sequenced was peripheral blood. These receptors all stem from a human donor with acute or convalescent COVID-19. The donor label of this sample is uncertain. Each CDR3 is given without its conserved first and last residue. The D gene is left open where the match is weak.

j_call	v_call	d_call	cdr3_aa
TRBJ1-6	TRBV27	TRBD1	ASSLPDREPSYNSPLH
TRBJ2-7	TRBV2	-	ASSDWVAVYEQY
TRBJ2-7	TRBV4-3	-	ASSLTRGSSYEQY
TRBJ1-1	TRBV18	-	ASSPSLNTEAF
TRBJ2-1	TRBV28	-	ASSQYNEQF
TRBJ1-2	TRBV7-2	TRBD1	ASSYWTGGYGYT
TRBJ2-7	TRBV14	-	ASSQVVTGPRDEQY
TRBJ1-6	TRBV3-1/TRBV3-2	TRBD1	ASSQLFGPGQYNSPLH
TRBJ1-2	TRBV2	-	ARGLDTGRNGYGYT
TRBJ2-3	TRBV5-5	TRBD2	ASSTGRLAGTDTQY
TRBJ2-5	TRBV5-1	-	ASSLASESRPPGTQY
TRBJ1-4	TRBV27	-	ASRLSVGEELGGLF
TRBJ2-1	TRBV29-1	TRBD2	SVEDPTGGWGYNEQF
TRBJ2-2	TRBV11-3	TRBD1	ASSKTGVRTGELF
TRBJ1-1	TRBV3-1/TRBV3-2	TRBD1	ASSQGDTGGTEAF
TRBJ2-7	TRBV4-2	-	ASSQGPRDNEQY